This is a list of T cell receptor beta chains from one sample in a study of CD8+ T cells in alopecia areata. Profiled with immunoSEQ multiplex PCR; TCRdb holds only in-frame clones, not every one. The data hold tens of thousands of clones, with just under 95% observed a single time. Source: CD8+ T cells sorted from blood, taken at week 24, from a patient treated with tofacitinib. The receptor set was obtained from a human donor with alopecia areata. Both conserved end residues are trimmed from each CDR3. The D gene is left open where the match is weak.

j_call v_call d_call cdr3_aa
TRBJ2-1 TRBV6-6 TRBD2 ASSGLVNEQF
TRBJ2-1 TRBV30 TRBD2 AWSVGGGWNEQF
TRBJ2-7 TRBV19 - ASSMMGGSYEQY
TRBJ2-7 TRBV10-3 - AISESTVISYEQY
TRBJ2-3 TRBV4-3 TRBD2 ASSQDLWASGSTDTQY
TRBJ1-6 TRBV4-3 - ASSQDGGLDSPLH
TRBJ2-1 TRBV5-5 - ASSLGVSGLEQF
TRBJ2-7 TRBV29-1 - SVSGTTNYEQY
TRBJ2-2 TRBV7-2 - ASSYRGPGELF
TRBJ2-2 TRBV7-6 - ASSPGPGAGTGELF
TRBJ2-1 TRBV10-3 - AISDLGEGRTYNEQF
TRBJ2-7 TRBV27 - ASSLSFGGSYEQY
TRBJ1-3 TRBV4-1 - ASSREGGLGNTIY
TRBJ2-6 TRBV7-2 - ASSQVAGTGANVLT
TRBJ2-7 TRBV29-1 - SAVQGGLSYEQY
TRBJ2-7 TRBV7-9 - ASSFRDVDSYEQY
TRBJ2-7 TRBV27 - ASSLRQNYEQY
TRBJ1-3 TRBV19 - ASSAEFLSGNTIY
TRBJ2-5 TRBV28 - ASSPLKPPTGETQY
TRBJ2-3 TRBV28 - ASRGWAGEEDTQY
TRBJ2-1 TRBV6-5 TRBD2 ASSIPGGGDNEQF
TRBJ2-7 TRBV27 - ASSSPAGVGYEQY
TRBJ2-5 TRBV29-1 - SVAGAETQY
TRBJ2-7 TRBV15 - ATSRDQAEQY
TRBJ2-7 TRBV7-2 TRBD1 ASSRRPAGGSYEQY